These T cell receptor beta chains were read from a single sample in a study of blood T cell repertoires in COVID-19. The repertoire was sequenced with immunoSEQ multiplex PCR; TCRdb's copy has only in-frame clones and lacks some. Of 220,000 or so clones in the sample, 80% to 90% are singletons; the top ten hold 2.9%. Sequenced: peripheral blood. The source is a middle-aged man who had recovered from COVID-19. Both conserved end residues are part of each CDR3. D genes are given only for firm matches. Rows give clone size only sometimes, using once, few, many, or a class for an expanded clone.

TRBV3-1/TRBV3-2	TRBJ2-7	.	TRBD2	TGTGCCAGCAGCCAAGTGACTAGCGGGAGGTATGAGCAGTACTTC	CASSQVTSGRYEQYF
TRBV28	TRBJ2-1	.	TRBD2	TGTGCCAGCAGTTTTAGGACTAGCGATAACAATGAGCAGTTCTTC	CASSFRTSDNNEQFF
TRBV28	TRBJ2-7	few	.	TGTGCCAGCAGCGGACAGCCGTACTACGAGCAGTACTTC	CASSGQPYYEQYF
TRBV30	TRBJ2-7	.	TRBD2	TGTGCCTGGAGCGCCAACGCCGGACTAGCGGGAGTATCGTACTTC	CAWSANAGLAGVSYF
TRBV10-1	TRBJ2-7	once	TRBD1	TGCGCCACCTCGACAGGGTTGGCCTACGAGCAGTACTTC	CATSTGLAYEQYF
TRBV5-1	TRBJ2-3	.	.	TGCGCCAGCAGCCTCAATAGCGGCCAGAGGGCAGATACGCAGTATTTT	CASSLNSGQRADTQYF
TRBV5-1	TRBJ2-1	.	TRBD2	TGCGCCAGCAGCATGACCCAGGGACTAGCGAAGGAGCAGTTCTTC	CASSMTQGLAKEQFF
TRBV10-3	TRBJ2-1	.	.	TGTGCCATCAGTGGACTAGGGGCACGGAATGAGCAGTTCTTC	CAISGLGARNEQFF
TRBV5-1	TRBJ2-5	.	.	TGCGCCAGCAGCTTGCCTGAAGAGACCCAGTACTTC	CASSLPEETQYF
TRBV27	TRBJ2-7	once	TRBD1	TGTGCCAGCAGTTTTTTGGGACAGGGTTCCTACGAGCAGTACTTC	CASSFLGQGSYEQYF
TRBV28	TRBJ2-7	.	.	TGTGCCAGCAGTCCTACTGTCCCCTACGAGCAGTACTTC	CASSPTVPYEQYF
TRBV3-1/TRBV3-2	TRBJ2-2	.	TRBD2	TGTGCCAGCAGCCCCCGACTAGCCTTTACGAACACCGGGGAGCTGTTTTTT	CASSPRLAFTNTGELFF
TRBV6-5	TRBJ2-5	.	TRBD2	TGTGCCAGCAGACCGGGACTAGCGGGAGATCCACGTTACTTC	CASRPGLAGDPRYF
TRBV7-9	TRBJ1-2	.	.	TGTGCCAGCAGCTTAAGGCCCAAGGGGGTTTTCTCTGGCTACACCTTC	CASSLRPKGVFSGYTF
TRBV29-1	TRBJ2-7	.	TRBD1	TGCAGCGTTGTTACCGGGACAGGGGGGTACGAGCAGTACTTC	CSVVTGTGGYEQYF
TRBV27	TRBJ2-7	.	TRBD1	TGTGCCAGCAGACTGGACAGGGTACCCTACGAGCAGTACTTC	CASRLDRVPYEQYF
TRBV11-2	TRBJ2-7	.	TRBD1	TGTGCCAGCAGCCGTGGGACAGGGTCCTACGAGCAGTACTTC	CASSRGTGSYEQYF
TRBV3-1/TRBV3-2	TRBJ2-1	.	TRBD2	TGTGCCAGCAGCCAACCTTCGGCCCATGGACTAGCGGCCGAGCAGTTCTTC	CASSQPSAHGLAAEQFF
TRBV2	TRBJ1-2	.	.	TGTGCCAGCAGTGACCGGACAGACTATGGCTACACCTTC	CASSDRTDYGYTF
TRBV2	TRBJ2-7	.	.	TGTGCCAGCAGTGAAAAAGGAGTCTACGAGCAGTACTTC	CASSEKGVYEQYF
TRBV5-4	TRBJ1-2	.	.	TGTGCCAGCAGCTCACGACAGAGAACTAACTATGGCTACACCTTC	CASSSRQRTNYGYTF
TRBV6-1	TRBJ1-5	.	TRBD1	TGTGCCAGCAGTGAGAGGACAGGGGGCATTAATCAGCCCCAGCATTTT	CASSERTGGINQPQHF
TRBV5-1	TRBJ2-3	.	TRBD1	TGCGCCAGCAGCTCCCGGACAGGGCTTGTTACGCAGTATTTT	CASSSRTGLVTQYF
TRBV5-1	TRBJ2-5	.	.	TGCGCCAGCAGCTTACAGGTTCAACAAGAGACCCAGTACTTC	CASSLQVQQETQYF
TRBV28	TRBJ1-5	.	.	TGTGCCAGCAGTTTGGGGGGGCCTGGCAATCAGCCCCAGCATTTT	CASSLGGPGNQPQHF
TRBV6-5	TRBJ1-4	.	TRBD1	TGTGCCAGCAGTTACTTCGGACAGGGAGAACTGTTTTTT	CASSYFGQGELFF
TRBV2	TRBJ1-5	.	.	TGTGCCAGCAGCGGTGCCCAAAATCAGCCCCAGCATTTT	CASSGAQNQPQHF